Below are 19 T cell receptor beta chains sequenced from a single sample in a study of metastatic and nonmetastatic thyroid tumors (dated by TCRdb to 2020 to 2021). No treatment had been received by any patient before thyroid surgery. The protocol used for the library was PCR. The sample was run on an Illumina HiSeq 4000. TCRdb itself trimmed the public reads at Q25 with fastp, ran MiXCR and retained productive beta chains. A total of 25,000 to 40,000 clones appear in this sample, approximately 19% of them only once. The ten largest clones take up around 22% of the sample. The sample consisted of blood. Source of these receptors: a female donor with papillary thyroid cancer or a benign thyroid nodule (not recorded which). Some clones in this sample may be carry-over from other donors' samples.

There are many counts of this clone. This sequence joins TRBV11-2 and TRBJ2-2, with 9 bases fitting TRBD2. CDR3 length: 19 residues. CDR1 is SGHAT and CDR2 is FQNNGV in the germline V gene. Trimming removed 6 bases from V and 2 bases from J; junction bases left unmatched: 16. The CDR3 nucleotides are TGTGCCAGCAGGACGATTAGGCGGAGACTAGCGGCTAACACCGGGGAGCTGTTTTTT. Residues: CASRTIRRRLAANTGELFF.

This chain connects TRBV7-9 to TRBJ2-7; weak D call: TRBD2 (6 bases). V was cut by 1 base and J by 1 base, with 11 bases left in between. Germline V lookup: CDR1 SEHNR, CDR2 FQNEAQ (reference sequence). The CDR3 runs to 15 residues. As DNA, the CDR3 is TGTGCCAGCAGCTTAGTTGGCGGGATTTCCTACGAGCAGTACTTC. It is translated as CASSLVGGISYEQYF.

This clone has ten or more counts. CDR3 nucleotide sequence: TGTGCCAGCTCACCGCTCAGTGGCGGGGGGATCAATGAGCAGTTCTTC. Protein: CASSPLSGGGINEQFF. V gene TRBV18 combines with J gene TRBJ2-1; 8 nucleotides agree with TRBD2. The junction had 10 bases not matched to a gene; V was cut back by 3 bases and J by 6 bases. This CDR3 is built from 16 residues. The germline V gene has CDR1 KGHSH and CDR2 LQKENI.

This chain joins TRBV13 and TRBJ1-2; 7 positions agree with TRBD1. Germline V gene lookup returns CDR1 PRHDT and CDR2 FYEKMQ (reference sequence). V gave up 6 bases and J gave up 8 bases; unmatched junction bases: 9. The CDR3 has 13 amino acids. The CDR3 region is CASRVDRARGYTF. The CDR3 coding sequence is TGTGCCAGCAGGGTAGACAGGGCTCGGGGCTACACCTTC.

A single count supports this clone. V gene TRBV5-4 combines with J gene TRBJ1-1; the D gene is possibly TRBD1 (5 bases). Germline CDR1 is SGHNT and CDR2 is YYREEE (reference sequence). Trimming stripped 3 bases from V and 7 bases from J, with 16 bases between. There are 14 residues in the CDR3. This CDR3 reads CASSYIGMGGEAFF. CDR3 coding DNA: TGTGCCAGCAGCTATATAGGGATGGGGGGTGAAGCTTTCTTT.

This clone was observed many times. The chain combines TRBV20-1 with TRBJ2-5, with TRBD2 matching 10 bases. With V trimmed by 3 bases and J by 4 bases, 8 bases remained unmatched. The CDR3 covers 15 residues. Germline loops: CDR1 DFQATT, CDR2 SNEGSKA (reference sequence). CDR3 region: CSASHTSGKAETQYF. The CDR3 nucleotides are TGCAGTGCTAGTCACACTAGCGGGAAGGCAGAGACCCAGTACTTC.

This clone was seen at least ten times. The chain joins TRBV13 to TRBJ2-7; tentative D call: TRBD1 (5 bases). Deletions cut 6 bases from V and 4 bases from J, with 10 bases between. The V gene's germline CDR1 is PRHDT and CDR2 FYEKMQ (reference sequence). The CDR3 runs to 12 residues. Here the CDR3 reads CASSGRDYEQYF. As DNA, the CDR3 is TGTGCCAGCAGTGGCAGGGATTACGAGCAGTACTTC.

DNA for the CDR3: TGTGCCATCAGTGTAACGGCAACAACTAATGAAAAACTGTTTTTT. This codes for CAISVTATTNEKLFF. The chain links TRBV10-3 to TRBJ1-4; D uncertain. Trimming removed 4 bases at V and 0 bases at J, with 9 bases between. This CDR3 is 15 amino acids long. Per the germline V gene, CDR1 is ENHRY and CDR2 is SYGVKD.

This clone appeared many times. The J gene is TRBJ1-4, the V gene TRBV5-5; D is undetermined. The germline CDR1 and CDR2 sequences are SGHKS and YYEKEE (reference sequence). V lost 2 bases to trimming and J lost 8 bases, with 16 bases between them. CDR3 length: 15 residues. CDR3 sequence reads: CASSFEMRLMEKLFF. For the CDR3, the DNA is TGTGCCAGCAGCTTCGAAATGCGATTGATGGAAAAACTGTTTTTT.

This clone came up a few times. This chain joins TRBV6-2 or TRBV6-3 and TRBJ2-2; D remains ambiguous. Germline-derived CDR1 and CDR2 are MNHEY and SVGEGT. The CDR3 covers 14 residues. Trimming stripped 0 bases from V and 5 bases from J, with 7 bases between. CDR3 sequence reads: CASSYSTETGELFF. Written as DNA, the CDR3 is TGTGCCAGCAGTTACTCGACTGAGACCGGGGAGCTGTTTTTT.

The sample holds a few counts of this clone. J is TRBJ2-3 and V is TRBV6-4; 8 bases fit TRBD2. The CDR3 is 18 amino acids. Unmatched junction bases numbered 18, after V lost 6 bases and J lost 4 bases. Germline values: CDR1 MRHNA, CDR2 SNTAGT. The CDR3 nucleotides are TGTGCCAGCAGGGTAATGGGGGAGGTAGCGGGAATTTCAGATACGCAGTATTTT. Its translation is CASRVMGEVAGISDTQYF.

As concerns this clone: A read error may account for a junction end that differs from germline. V usage is TRBV15 and J usage is TRBJ1-1, with 10 bases aligning to TRBD1. CDR3 length: 16 amino acids. CDR1 and CDR2 (germline): LNHNV, YYDKDF (reference sequence). CDR3 DNA sequence: TGTACCACCAGCAGGGCCGGGGACAGGGGATGGACTGAAGCTTTCTTT. This codes for CTTSRAGDRGWTEAFF.

This clone was seen ten or more times. This sequence joins TRBV12-5 and TRBJ1-4; no firm D call. Germline-derived CDR1 and CDR2 are LGHNT and FRNRAP. The CDR3 sequence is 17 residues long. Trimming took 4 bases from V and 4 from J, leaving 19 bases between them. The CDR3 reads CASGYGRQEFDNEKLFF. CDR3 sequence (DNA): TGTGCTAGTGGTTATGGGCGGCAGGAGTTCGATAATGAAAAACTGTTTTTT.

Comments on this clone: This could be a read error, since a much larger clone is one nucleotide away. The identical CDR3 is also encoded by other nucleotide sequences in the sample. The chain uses TRBV5-4 and TRBJ2-3, with a weak D call TRBD2 (6 bases). V lost 8 bases, J lost 5 bases, and 21 bases lay in between. The CDR3 length is 15 residues. CDR1 and CDR2 (germline): SGHNT, YYREEE (reference sequence). This chain's CDR3 is CASSPNQAGRDTQYF. The CDR3 nucleotides are TGTGCCAGTAGCCCTAATCAGGCGGGGAGAGATACGCAGTATTTT. Full variable domain (remainder filled in from reference TRBV5-4 and TRBJ2-3): ETGVTQSPTHLIKTRGQQVTLRCSSQSGHNTVSWYQQALGQGPQFIFQYYREEENGRGNFPPRFSGLQFPNYSSELNVNALELDDSALYLCASSPNQAGRDTQYFGPGTRLTVL.

This clone was counted ten times or more. J is TRBJ2-3 and V is TRBV6-4, with TRBD1 identical over 11 bases. The CDR3 covers 14 residues. Germline CDR1 MRHNA, CDR2 SNTAGT. V lost 4 bases and J lost 4; bases outside the gene matches: 1. This chain's CDR3 is CASSAGQGADTQYF. CDR3 DNA: TGTGCCAGCAGTGCGGGACAGGGGGCAGATACGCAGTATTTT.

The sample holds a few counts of this clone. The chain carries TRBV6-5 and TRBJ2-1; 8 positions agree with TRBD2. CDR1 MNHEY and CDR2 SVGAGI come from the germline V gene. The CDR3 spans 15 residues. The trim removed 2 bases at V and 5 bases at J, leaving 5 bases unmatched. The CDR3 nucleotides read TGTGCCAGCAGTTACAGGGGGACTAGTAACAATGAGCAGTTCTTC. Protein: CASSYRGTSNNEQFF.

Many counts were recorded for this clone. This chain uses TRBV9 with TRBJ1-4; TRBD1 aligns across 7 bases. CDR1 and CDR2 from the germline V gene are SGDLS and YYNGEE. Trimming cost V 4 bases and J 5 bases; bases outside gene matches: 8. The CDR3 is made up of 15 amino acids. The CDR3 DNA follows: TGTGCCAGCAGCTTTCGGACAGGCATAAATGAAAAACTGTTTTTT. This gives the protein CASSFRTGINEKLFF.

This clone appeared many times. Other DNA variants within this sample encode the same CDR3. V usage is TRBV15 and J usage is TRBJ2-5, with D perhaps assigned TRBD1 or TRBD2 (5 bases each). The V gene's germline CDR1 is LNHNV and CDR2 YYDKDF (reference sequence). V lost 1 base to trimming and J lost 0 bases, with 9 bases between them. This CDR3 has 15 residues. DNA for the CDR3: TGTGCCACCAGCAGAGGGGACGGGCACCAAGAGACCCAGTACTTC. This translates into CATSRGDGHQETQYF.

This clone was counted ten times or more. The junction does not match germline at one end; this may be a read error. The CDR3 loop is CASSRGGASYNEQFF. The CDR3 nucleotides read TGTGCTAGCAGCCGCGGGGGGGCTTCCTACAATGAGCAGTTCTTC. The chain carries TRBV7-7 and TRBJ2-1; 9 bases fit TRBD2. Looked up from germline, CDR1 is SSHAT and CDR2 is FNYEAQ (reference sequence). The CDR3 runs 15 residues.